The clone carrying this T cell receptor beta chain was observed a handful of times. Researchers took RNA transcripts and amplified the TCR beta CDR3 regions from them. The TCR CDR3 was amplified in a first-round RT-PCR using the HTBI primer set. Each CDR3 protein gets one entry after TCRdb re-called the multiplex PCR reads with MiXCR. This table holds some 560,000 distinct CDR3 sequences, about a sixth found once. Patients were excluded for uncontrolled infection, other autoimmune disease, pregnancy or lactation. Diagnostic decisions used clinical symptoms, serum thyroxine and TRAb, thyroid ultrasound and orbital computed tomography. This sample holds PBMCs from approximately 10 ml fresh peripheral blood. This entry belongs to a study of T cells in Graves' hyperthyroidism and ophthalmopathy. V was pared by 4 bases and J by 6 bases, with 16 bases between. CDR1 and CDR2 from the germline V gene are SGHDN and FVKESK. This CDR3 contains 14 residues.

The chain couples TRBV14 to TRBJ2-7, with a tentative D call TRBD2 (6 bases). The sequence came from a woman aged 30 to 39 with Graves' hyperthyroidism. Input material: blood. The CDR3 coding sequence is TGTGCCAGCAGCCCCTGGCATTCAGCGGGCGAGCAGTACTTC. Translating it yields CASSPWHSAGEQYF.